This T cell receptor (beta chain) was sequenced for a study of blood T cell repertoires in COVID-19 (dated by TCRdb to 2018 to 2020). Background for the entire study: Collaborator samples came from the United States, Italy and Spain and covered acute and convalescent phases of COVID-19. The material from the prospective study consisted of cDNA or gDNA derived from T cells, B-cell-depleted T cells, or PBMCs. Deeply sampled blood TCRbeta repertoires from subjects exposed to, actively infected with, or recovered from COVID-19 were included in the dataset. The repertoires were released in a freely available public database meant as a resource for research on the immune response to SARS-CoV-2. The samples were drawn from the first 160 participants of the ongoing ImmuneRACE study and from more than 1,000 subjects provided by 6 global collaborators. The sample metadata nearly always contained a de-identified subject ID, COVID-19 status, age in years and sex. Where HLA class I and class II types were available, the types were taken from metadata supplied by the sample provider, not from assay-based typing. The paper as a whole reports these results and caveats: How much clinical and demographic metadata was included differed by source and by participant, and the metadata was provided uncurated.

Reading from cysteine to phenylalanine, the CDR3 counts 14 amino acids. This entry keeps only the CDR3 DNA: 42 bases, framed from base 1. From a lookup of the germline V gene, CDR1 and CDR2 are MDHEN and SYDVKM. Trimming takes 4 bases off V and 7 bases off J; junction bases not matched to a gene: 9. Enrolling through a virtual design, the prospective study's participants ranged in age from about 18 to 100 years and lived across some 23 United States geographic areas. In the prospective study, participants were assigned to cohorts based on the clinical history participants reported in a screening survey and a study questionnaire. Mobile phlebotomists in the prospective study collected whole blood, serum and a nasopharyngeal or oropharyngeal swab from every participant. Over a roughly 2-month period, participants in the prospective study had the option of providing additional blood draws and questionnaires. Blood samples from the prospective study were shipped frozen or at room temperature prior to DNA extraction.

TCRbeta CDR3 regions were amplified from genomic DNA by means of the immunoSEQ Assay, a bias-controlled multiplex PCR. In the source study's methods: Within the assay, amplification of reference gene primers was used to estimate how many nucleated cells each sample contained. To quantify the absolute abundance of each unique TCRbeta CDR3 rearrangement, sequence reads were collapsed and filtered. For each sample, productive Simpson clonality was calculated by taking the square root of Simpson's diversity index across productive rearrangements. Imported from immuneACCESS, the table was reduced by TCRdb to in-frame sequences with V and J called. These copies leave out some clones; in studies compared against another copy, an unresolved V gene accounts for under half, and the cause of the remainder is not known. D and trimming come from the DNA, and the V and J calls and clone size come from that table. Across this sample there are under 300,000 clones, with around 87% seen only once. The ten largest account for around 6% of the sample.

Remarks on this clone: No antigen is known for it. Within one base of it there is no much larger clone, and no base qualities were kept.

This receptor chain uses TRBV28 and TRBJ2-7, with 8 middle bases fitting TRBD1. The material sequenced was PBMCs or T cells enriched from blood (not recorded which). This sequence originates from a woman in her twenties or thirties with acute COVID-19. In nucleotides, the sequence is TGTGCCAGCAGTTCGTCGGGACAGGCGACTGAGCAGTACTTC. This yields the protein CASSSSGQATEQYF.